The next 29 T cell receptor beta chains were all read from a single sample in a study of cytomegalovirus exposure and HLA in healthy donors (dated by TCRdb to the late 2010s). The library was produced with the immunoSEQ multiplex PCR assay. A mixture of 60 forward primers for TCR Vbeta segments and 13 reverse primers for TCR Jbeta segments was used in the multiplex PCR. Entries here come from immuneACCESS through TCRdb and include only in-frame sequences with V and J called. Some clones fail to appear in such tables; in the studies checked, an unresolved V gene covers under half of the shortfall, and the cause of the remainder is unknown. This sample gives 64,000 or so clones in total; about 73% of them show up just once. The ten largest clones take up roughly 9.7% of the sample. Sequencing was performed on PBMCs. All receptors come from a woman between 45 and 60 years old in good health and CMV-seropositive.

The chain has TRBV7-2 and TRBJ2-7; D remains ambiguous. Germline CDR1 is SGHTA and CDR2 is FQGNSA. The CDR3 loop spans 15 amino acids. The ends were cut back, 5 bases at V and 1 base at J, with 15 bases in the middle. Here the CDR3 reads CASSVMASGSYEQYF. CDR3 DNA: TGTGCCAGCAGCGTCATGGCATCAGGATCCTACGAGCAGTACTTC.

The rearrangement joins TRBV6-1 to TRBJ2-2; a weak D match, TRBD1 (6 bases). CDR1 is MNHNS and CDR2 is SASEGT in the germline V gene. The V gene lost 7 bases and the J gene lost 1 base, with 10 bases spanning the gap. The CDR3 runs 14 residues. The chain's CDR3 is CASIWTENTGELFF. The CDR3 DNA reads as TGTGCCAGCATATGGACAGAGAACACCGGGGAGCTGTTTTTT.

This clone has only one observation. This chain connects TRBV6-6 to TRBJ1-1; the D gene is possibly TRBD1 (6 bases). V was trimmed by 3 bases and J by 7 bases, leaving 9 bases between them. Per the germline V gene, CDR1 is MNHNY and CDR2 is SVGAGI (reference sequence). The CDR3 has 12 amino acids. This chain's CDR3 is CASSYTQGEAFF. The CDR3 nucleotides are TGTGCCAGCAGTTATACACAGGGTGAAGCTTTCTTT.

The rearrangement links TRBV5-1 to TRBJ1-5, with D unclear. The CDR3 is 14 residues long. Trimming removed 3 bases from V and 3 bases from J, with 10 bases in between. Germline loops: CDR1 SGHRS, CDR2 YFSETQ. The CDR3 sequence: CASSYEGNNQPQHF. DNA for the CDR3: TGCGCCAGCAGCTATGAGGGCAACAATCAGCCCCAGCATTTT.

Relative to its sample, this clone is hyperexpanded. This sequence joins TRBV6-6 and TRBJ1-2, with no clear D. With 2 bases removed from V and 4 bases from J, the gap between germline ends came to 8 bases. CDR3 size: 13 residues. Germline CDR1 reads MNHNY; CDR2 reads SVGAGI (reference sequence). The chain's CDR3 is CASSYQRLYGYTF. In DNA form, the CDR3 reads TGTGCCAGCAGTTACCAGCGACTCTATGGCTACACCTTC.

CDR3 in amino acids: CASLGTRGLLAKNIQYF. CDR3 nucleotides: TGTGCCAGCCTTGGGACTAGGGGTTTGTTGGCCAAAAACATTCAGTACTTC. This rearrangement joins TRBV28 to TRBJ2-4, with TRBD2 identical over 8 bases. CDR3 length: 17 amino acids. Germline-derived CDR1 and CDR2 are MDHEN and SYDVKM. The J segment lost 1 base and the V segment lost 8 bases, leaving 13 bases of the junction unmatched.

The chain has TRBV13 and TRBJ1-1, with unresolved D. Germline CDR1 is PRHDT and CDR2 is FYEKMQ (reference sequence). V lost 4 bases, J lost 4 bases, and 10 bases lay in between. This CDR3 contains 13 residues. The chain's CDR3 is CASSSGRSTEAFF. The CDR3 DNA reads as TGTGCCAGCAGCTCCGGGAGAAGCACTGAAGCTTTCTTT.

The rearrangement uses TRBV7-9 and TRBJ1-4; D remains ambiguous. V shed 1 base and J shed 5 bases, with 11 bases lying between them. Germline V CDR1 and CDR2: SEHNR, FQNEAQ (reference sequence). The CDR3 has 15 amino acids. The CDR3 spells CASSLGPFGNEKLFF. CDR3 in DNA: TGTGCCAGCAGCTTAGGGCCGTTCGGGAATGAAAAACTGTTTTTT.

V is TRBV19 and J is TRBJ1-4; 8 nucleotides align to TRBD1. The V segment lost 10 bases and the J segment 7 bases; nucleotides outside the gene matches: 14. The CDR3 has 15 residues. Looked up from germline, CDR1 is LNHDA and CDR2 is SQIVND (reference sequence). The CDR3: CATWGPGTGGEKLFF. CDR3 DNA sequence: TGTGCCACCTGGGGGCCCGGGACAGGCGGTGAAAAACTGTTTTTT.

The rearrangement joins TRBV4-3 to TRBJ2-2, with a weak D call TRBD1 (6 bases). The CDR3 loop spans 16 amino acids. Germline V CDR1 and CDR2: LGHNA, YSLEER. Trimming took off 1 base at V and 7 bases at J, with 16 bases between the two ends. The CDR3 loop reads CASSQADRLGVGELFF. The DNA of the CDR3 is TGCGCCAGCAGCCAAGCCGACAGGCTCGGGGTCGGGGAGCTGTTTTTT.

A single count supports this clone. The rearrangement joins TRBV9 to TRBJ2-5, with 10 bases that match TRBD2. The CDR3 covers 14 residues. Germline V gene data show CDR1 as SGDLS and CDR2 as YYNGEE. The trim removed 4 bases at V and 5 bases at J, leaving 5 bases unmatched. The CDR3 region is CASSRLAGVETQYF. As DNA, the CDR3 is TGTGCCAGCAGCAGGCTAGCGGGAGTGGAGACCCAGTACTTC.

The CDR3, as DNA: TGTGCCAGCTCGCCCGGGAGAACGACAGACGAGCAGTACTTC. It encodes CASSPGRTTDEQYF. This chain links TRBV18 with TRBJ2-7, with TRBD2 as a possible D gene (6 bases). Deletions cut 6 bases from V and 5 bases from J, with 17 bases between. Germline CDR1 and CDR2: KGHSH and LQKENI. The CDR3 runs 14 residues.

The V and J genes are TRBV7-2 and TRBJ2-1; 10 bases map to TRBD2. Germline loops: CDR1 SGHTA, CDR2 FQGNSA. The CDR3 length is 16 residues. V lost 4 bases to trimming and J lost 2 bases; unmatched junction nucleotides: 5. CDR3 protein: CASSYRSGRAYNEQFF. In nucleotides, the CDR3 is TGTGCCAGCAGCTACAGAAGCGGGAGGGCCTACAATGAGCAGTTCTTC. The full variable domain, rest sourced from reference TRBV7-2 and TRBJ2-1, is GAGVSQSPSNKVTEKGKDVELRCDPISGHTALYWYRQSLGQGLEFLIYFQGNSAPDKSGLPSDRFSAERTGGSVSTLTIQRTQQEDSAVYLCASSYRSGRAYNEQFFGPGTRLTVL.

This clone turned up a few times. The CDR3 bases are TGTGCCAGCCACCGGAGCTCCTACAATGAGCAGTTCTTC. It is translated as CASHRSSYNEQFF. This rearrangement joins TRBV2 to TRBJ2-1, with D uncertain. The CDR3 covers 13 residues. Germline values: CDR1 SNHLY, CDR2 FYNNEI. Between the trimmed V and J ends, which lost 8 bases and 0 bases, there was a span of 8 bases.

The V gene is TRBV6-5, the J gene TRBJ1-6, with 9 bases aligning to TRBD1. Germline loops: CDR1 MNHEY, CDR2 SVGAGI. The CDR3 spans 14 residues. V was pared by 6 bases and J by 7 bases, with 4 bases of the junction left unmatched. CDR3 sequence reads: CASSWTGVNSPLHF. The CDR3 nucleotides are TGTGCCAGCAGCTGGACAGGGGTGAATTCACCCCTCCACTTT.

The chain employs TRBV30 and TRBJ2-1; TRBD1 is a possible D gene (8 bases). Trimming stripped 4 bases from V and 9 bases from J, with 19 bases between. Germline V lookup: CDR1 GTSNPN, CDR2 SVGIG (reference sequence). The length of the CDR3 is 14 residues. CDR3 sequence: CAWKRGQVFLEQFF. The DNA of the CDR3 is TGTGCCTGGAAGCGGGGACAGGTTTTCCTTGAGCAGTTCTTC.

The rearrangement joins TRBV29-1 to TRBJ1-1; TRBD1 agrees at 8 bases. Losses at the gene ends were 4 bases for V and 9 bases for J; bases not matched to a gene: 10. The CDR3 totals 13 residues. Germline assignment: CDR1 SQVTM and CDR2 ANQGSEA. CDR3: CSVGEAGGLQAFF. CDR3 coding DNA: TGCAGCGTTGGTGAGGCAGGGGGCCTTCAAGCTTTCTTT.

This chain connects TRBV2 to TRBJ1-4; 7 bases fit TRBD1. CDR1 and CDR2 (germline): SNHLY, FYNNEI. The CDR3 totals 14 residues. The V segment lost 6 bases and the J segment 0 bases; nucleotides outside the gene matches: 1. The chain's CDR3 is CASRGTATNEKLFF. The CDR3 DNA sequence: TGTGCCAGCAGGGGGACAGCAACTAATGAAAAACTGTTTTTT.

J is TRBJ1-1 and V is TRBV4-3; 9 positions agree with TRBD1. The CDR3 has 15 residues. Germline CDR1 LGHNA, CDR2 YSLEER. Trimming removed 4 bases from V and 7 bases from J; junction bases left unmatched: 10. CDR3 sequence (DNA): TGCGCCAGCAGCCGTATGGGACAGGGCGTTAGTGAAGCTTTCTTT. This gives the protein CASSRMGQGVSEAFF.

The chain employs TRBV19 and TRBJ2-2; D possibly corresponds to TRBD1 (6 bases). This CDR3 comprises 16 residues. The V end was cut by 0 bases, the J end by 4 bases, with 12 bases between. Germline values: CDR1 LNHDA, CDR2 SQIVND (reference sequence). The CDR3 nucleotides read TGTGCCAGTAGTATAGATGCAGGGGCTCTCACCGGGGAGCTGTTTTTT. Its translation is CASSIDAGALTGELFF.

This clone has just a few counts. The V and J genes are TRBV4-2 and TRBJ2-7; 8 bases line up with TRBD1. J lost 4 bases, V lost 0 bases, and 5 bases had no gene match. This CDR3 has 15 amino acids. The germline gives CDR1 LGHNA, CDR2 YNFKEQ. CDR3 DNA sequence: TGTGCCAGCAGCCAAGAGACAGGGGAAGGGTACGAGCAGTACTTC. As protein: CASSQETGEGYEQYF.

This clone was seen more than once but under ten times. This sequence joins TRBV7-9 and TRBJ1-1, with D unclear. The CDR3 contains 14 residues. Looked up from germline, CDR1 is SEHNR and CDR2 is FQNEAQ (reference sequence). Trimming removed 6 bases from V and 0 bases from J, with 11 bases in between. The CDR3 region is CASSRAQMNTEAFF. The CDR3 nucleotides read TGTGCCAGCAGTCGTGCACAGATGAACACTGAAGCTTTCTTT.

This chain joins TRBV9 and TRBJ2-3; D ambiguous. Per the germline V gene, CDR1 is SGDLS and CDR2 is YYNGEE. With 3 bases removed from V and 5 bases from J, the gap between germline ends came to 10 bases. The CDR3 runs 13 residues. CDR3 region: CASSAALRDTQYF. The CDR3 nucleotides read TGTGCCAGCAGCGCCGCTCTAAGAGATACGCAGTATTTT.

J is TRBJ2-6 and V is TRBV7-9, with TRBD2 as a possible D gene (5 bases). The V gene's germline CDR1 is SEHNR and CDR2 FQNEAQ (reference sequence). CDR3 size: 18 residues. Trimming took 7 bases from V and 1 from J, leaving 20 bases between them. The CDR3 reads CASTSQWTYQSGANVLTF. CDR3 in DNA: TGTGCCAGCACCTCCCAGTGGACTTACCAGTCTGGGGCCAACGTCCTGACTTTC. Based on the CDR3 plus reference TRBV7-9 and TRBJ2-6, the full variable domain is DTGVSQNPRHKITKRGQNVTFRCDPISEHNRLYWYRQTLGQGPEFLTYFQNEAQLEKSRLLSDRFSAERPKGSFSTLEIQRTEQGDSAMYLCASTSQWTYQSGANVLTFGAGSRLTVL.

This chain joins TRBV30 and TRBJ1-4; 7 nucleotides line up with TRBD1. V shed 6 bases, J shed 5 bases, and the junction held 3 bases outside the gene matches. The CDR3 loop spans 12 amino acids. Looked up from germline, CDR1 is GTSNPN and CDR2 is SVGIG (reference sequence). CDR3 region: CACQTGNEKLFF. In DNA, the CDR3 is TGTGCCTGTCAGACAGGGAATGAAAAACTGTTTTTT.

V usage is TRBV14 and J usage is TRBJ2-5; tentatively, D is TRBD2 (6 bases). This CDR3 has 14 amino acids. Trimming took off 1 base at V and 5 bases at J, with 11 bases between the two ends. Germline loops: CDR1 SGHDN, CDR2 FVKESK. CDR3 nucleotides: TGTGCCAGCAGCCAAGTGGCTAGCGTGGAGACCCAGTACTTC. Amino acid sequence: CASSQVASVETQYF.

This chain uses TRBV19 with TRBJ1-5; 9 nucleotides agree with TRBD1. The junction had 5 bases not matched to a gene; V was cut back by 10 bases and J by 4 bases. The germline V gene has CDR1 LNHDA and CDR2 SQIVND (reference sequence). The CDR3 is 13 residues long. The chain's CDR3 is CATAGTGNQPQHF. Here the CDR3 DNA reads TGTGCCACTGCCGGGACAGGGAATCAGCCCCAGCATTTT.

This clone was detected a few times. The chain recombines TRBV29-1 with TRBJ1-2; 7 nucleotides line up with TRBD1. CDR1 is SQVTM, CDR2 ANQGSEA, per germline. The CDR3 runs to 14 residues. V was clipped by 0 bases and J by 6 bases; unmatched bases: 7. Written as DNA, the CDR3 is TGCAGCGTTGAAGACAGACAGGGCAGTGATGGCTACACCTTC. This sequence encodes CSVEDRQGSDGYTF.

The V call is TRBV4-1, the J call TRBJ2-2; D not resolved. Germline V CDR1 and CDR2: MGHRA, YSYEKL. This CDR3 has 18 amino acids. V was pared by 1 base and J by 0 bases, with 15 bases between. This CDR3 is CASSQGVRFAANTGELFF. CDR3 nucleotide sequence: TGCGCCAGCAGCCAAGGCGTTCGCTTTGCCGCGAACACCGGGGAGCTGTTTTTT.